These T cell receptor beta chains were read from a single sample in a study of cytomegalovirus exposure and HLA in healthy donors. Some clones are missing from TCRdb's copy, which holds only in-frame ones; the method was immunoSEQ multiplex PCR. This sample has 150,000 or so clones, with roughly 68% found just once. The sample consisted of PBMCs. All receptors come from a man younger than 45 in good health and CMV-seropositive. The CDR3 runs from the conserved cysteine through the conserved F or W. The order of the fields is CDR3 DNA, CDR3 protein, J gene, D gene, V gene, clone size. D genes are given only for firm matches. Size is stated for part of the rows, as once, few or many counts, or as a class when the clone is expanded.

TGCGCCAGCAGTGAGTCGTTCTTACCTTGGGACAGGGGCGATCAAGAGACCCAGTACTTC,CASSESFLPWDRGDQETQYF,TRBJ2-5,TRBD1,TRBV10-1,.
TGTGCCTGGAGTCGGACTGGGATCTACGAGCAGTACTTC,CAWSRTGIYEQYF,TRBJ2-7,.,TRBV30,.
TGTGCCAGCAGCTTGGGGGGACCTTCGGGGGGCACTGAAGCTTTCTTT,CASSLGGPSGGTEAFF,TRBJ1-1,.,TRBV7-9,.
TGTGCCAGTAGTCTACGCCCCCGGGAAGTCGGCACAGATACGCAGTATTTT,CASSLRPREVGTDTQYF,TRBJ2-3,.,TRBV19,.
TGTGCCAGTAGTGGCAGGGGATTAGGTACAAACACTGAAGCTTTCTTT,CASSGRGLGTNTEAFF,TRBJ1-1,.,TRBV19,.
TGTGCCAGCAGCGTCCTCGGGACAGGGAACGCCGGGGAGCTGTTTTTT,CASSVLGTGNAGELFF,TRBJ2-2,TRBD1,TRBV7-3,.
TGTGCCTGGAGTGACGGGAGGCTTAACACCGGGGAGCTGTTTTTT,CAWSDGRLNTGELFF,TRBJ2-2,TRBD2,TRBV30,few
TGTGCCAGCAGCTTGGGGGGAACGAACACCGGGGAGCTGTTTTTT,CASSLGGTNTGELFF,TRBJ2-2,.,TRBV7-3,.
TGTGCCAGCAGCTCCGGGACAGGGAGGGACGAGCAGTACTTC,CASSSGTGRDEQYF,TRBJ2-7,TRBD1,TRBV9,.
TGTGCCAGCAGTCTCACTAGCGGCTTATACAATGAGCAGTTCTTC,CASSLTSGLYNEQFF,TRBJ2-1,TRBD2,TRBV25-1,once
TGTGCCAGCAGGAAGGGACAAGACAACACTGAAGCTTTCTTT,CASRKGQDNTEAFF,TRBJ1-1,.,TRBV6-5,.
TGTGCTACGCGGGGATCCTATGGCTACACCTTC,CATRGSYGYTF,TRBJ1-2,.,TRBV18,few
TGTGCCAGTAGTGGTTGGACTAGCGGGGAATCTGGGGAGCTGTTTTTT,CASSGWTSGESGELFF,TRBJ2-2,TRBD2,TRBV19,few
TGTGCCAGAGGGGACTGGGAGGACAACTACAATGAGCAGTTCTTC,CARGDWEDNYNEQFF,TRBJ2-1,.,TRBV28,.
TGTGCCACCAGCAGAGAAGGGACAGGAGGCTACGAGCAGTACTTC,CATSREGTGGYEQYF,TRBJ2-7,TRBD1,TRBV15,once
TGTGCCAGTAGTTTAATAGCGGGAGGGTTAGCCTACAATGAGCAGTTCTTC,CASSLIAGGLAYNEQFF,TRBJ2-1,TRBD2,TRBV19,.
TGTGCCAGCAGCTTCAACTACGAGCAGTACTTC,CASSFNYEQYF,TRBJ2-7,.,TRBV5-6,.
TGTGCCTACTCTGGCTCCGGGGTCGAAGCTTTCTTT,CAYSGSGVEAFF,TRBJ1-1,.,TRBV30,.
TGTGCCACCAGCCCCGGGACAGGTTACAACACCGGGGAGCTGTTTTTT,CATSPGTGYNTGELFF,TRBJ2-2,TRBD1,TRBV15,.
TGTGCCAGCAGCCAAGCTCTAGATCTAGCGGCCCTCTCTGGGGAGACCCAGTACTTC,CASSQALDLAALSGETQYF,TRBJ2-5,TRBD2,TRBV4-2,.
TGTTCCAGCAGCTTACGGCGGGAGGGATGGAACAATGAGCAGTTCTTC,CSSSLRREGWNNEQFF,TRBJ2-1,TRBD2,TRBV7-9,.
TGTGCCAGTAGTCCGAGGGGGCTCTACACTGAAGCTTTCTTT,CASSPRGLYTEAFF,TRBJ1-1,TRBD1,TRBV19,.